This T cell receptor beta chain was profiled in a study of T-cell reconstitution after alpha-beta-depleted transplantation in children (dated by TCRdb to the mid-2010s). General notes on the study: The study quantitatively tracked T-cell immune reconstitution after TCRalphabeta/CD19-depleted allogeneic hematopoietic cell transplantation in children using TCR repertoire profiling. The study at large found these results: The apparently early alphabetaT-cell count recovery about two months after transplant was reportedly dependent on only several hundred rapidly expanded clones derived from non-depleted graft cells. In some patients, high TCRbeta diversity at day 60 was attributed to recipient T cells and intrathymic progenitors that had survived conditioning. Over subsequent months, a decline in hyperexpanded clone frequencies was noted, and after one year, T-cell counts and TCRbeta diversity were mostly ascribed to newly produced T cells.

CDR1 MGHRA and CDR2 YSYEKL were looked up in the germline V gene. The CDR3 goes from the cysteine to the phenylalanine over 16 residues. Kept here is only the CDR3 DNA, which spans 48 bases and is read in frame from base 1. Ends trimmed: V by 2 bases, J by 5 bases; bases unmatched to a gene: 4. Library generation was performed with PCR. The instrument was an Illumina HiSeq 2500. TCR library preparation used molecular barcoding, with unique molecular identifiers applied to normalize quantification of the TCRbeta repertoire. TCRdb's own reprocessing of the public reads used fastp at Q25 and MiXCR and kept productive beta chains. Entries that share a CDR3 protein sequence are merged under the most common genes and DNA. The table for this sample lists 700,000 to 950,000 distinct CDR3 sequences; 16% of them were counted only once. Together, the top ten hold 5% of the sample. The sample's treatment or condition, from its label and the paper: allogeneic hematopoietic cell transplantation with graft depleted of TCRalphabeta T cells and CD19 B cells. TCRalphabeta/CD19-depleted allogeneic hematopoietic cell grafts were given to the transplant recipients, all of whom were children.

Worth noting for this clonotype: There is no known antigen for this receptor. Base qualities are not at hand, and no much larger clone is one base apart.

The TCR comes from a male patient younger than 18 who had a stem cell transplant for acute lymphoblastic leukemia, so the T cells may come from the graft donor. In this chain, TRBV4-1 is recombined with TRBJ2-5, and 14 bases in between align with TRBD2. The sequencing used PBMCs, mostly from graft donor cells, collected 360 days after TCRalphabeta/CD19-depleted stem cell transplant. The DNA sequence is given as TGCGCCAGCAGCCAAAAACGACTAGCGGGGGGGGAGACCCAGTACTTC. It is translated as CASSQKRLAGGETQYF.